This T cell receptor beta chain was found in a study of blood T cell repertoires in COVID-19. Per the original data handling: Cell counts per sample came from amplifying reference gene primers. Profiled with immunoSEQ multiplex PCR; TCRdb holds only in-frame clones, not every one. Clonal size and the V and J genes are those of that table, whereas D and trimming came from the DNA. Of 120,000 to 150,000 clones in the sample, approximately 90% were seen once. This clone was seen once. Germline V gives CDR1 MNHEY, CDR2 SVGAGI. The CDR3 extends over 15 amino acids. Trimming cost V 2 bases and J 4 bases; bases outside gene matches: 4.

Sequenced input: peripheral blood. This clonotype was obtained from a woman aged 45-59 years with active or convalescent COVID-19. J is TRBJ2-5 and V is TRBV6-5; 10 positions match TRBD1. DNA for the CDR3: TGTGCCAGCAGTTACACTAGGACAGGGGGAGAGACCCAGTACTTC. This codes for CASSYTRTGGETQYF.